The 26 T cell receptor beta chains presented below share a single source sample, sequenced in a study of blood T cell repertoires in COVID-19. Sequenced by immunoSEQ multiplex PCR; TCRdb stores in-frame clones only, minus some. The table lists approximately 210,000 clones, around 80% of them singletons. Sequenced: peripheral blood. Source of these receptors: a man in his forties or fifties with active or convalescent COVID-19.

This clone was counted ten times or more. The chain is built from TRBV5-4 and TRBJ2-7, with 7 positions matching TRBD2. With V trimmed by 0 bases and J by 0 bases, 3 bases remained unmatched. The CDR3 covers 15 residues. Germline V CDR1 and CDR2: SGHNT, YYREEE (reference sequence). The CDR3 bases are TGTGCCAGCAGCTTGGAGGCGGGAGCCTCCTACGAGCAGTACTTC. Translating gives CASSLEAGASYEQYF.

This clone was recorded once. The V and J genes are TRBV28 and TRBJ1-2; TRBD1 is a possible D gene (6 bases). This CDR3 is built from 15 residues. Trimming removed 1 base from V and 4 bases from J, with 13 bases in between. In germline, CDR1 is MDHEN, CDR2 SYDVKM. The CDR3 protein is CASSLYGGDIYGYTF. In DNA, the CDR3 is TGTGCCAGCAGTTTATATGGGGGGGACATCTATGGCTACACCTTC.

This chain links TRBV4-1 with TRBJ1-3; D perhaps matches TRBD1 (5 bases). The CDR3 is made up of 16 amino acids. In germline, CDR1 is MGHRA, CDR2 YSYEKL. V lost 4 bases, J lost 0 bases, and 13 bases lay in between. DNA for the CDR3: TGCGCCAGCAGCCCCCCCAACAGGCCCTCTGGAAACACCATATATTTT. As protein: CASSPPNRPSGNTIYF.

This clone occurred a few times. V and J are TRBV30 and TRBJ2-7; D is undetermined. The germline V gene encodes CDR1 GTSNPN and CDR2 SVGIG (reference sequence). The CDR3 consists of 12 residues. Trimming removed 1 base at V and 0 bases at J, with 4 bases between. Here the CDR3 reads CAWSELSYEQYF. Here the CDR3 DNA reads TGTGCCTGGAGTGAGCTCTCCTACGAGCAGTACTTC.

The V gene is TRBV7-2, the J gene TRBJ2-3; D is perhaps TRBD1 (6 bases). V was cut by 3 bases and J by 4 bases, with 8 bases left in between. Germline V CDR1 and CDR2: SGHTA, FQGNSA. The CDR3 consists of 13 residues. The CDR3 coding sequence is TGTGCCAGCAGCTTCTACAGGGCAGATACGCAGTATTTT. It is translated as CASSFYRADTQYF.

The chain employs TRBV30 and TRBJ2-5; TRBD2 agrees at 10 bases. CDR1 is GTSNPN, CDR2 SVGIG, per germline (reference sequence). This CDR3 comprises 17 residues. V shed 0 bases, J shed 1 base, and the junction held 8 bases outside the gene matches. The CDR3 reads CAWSVGVAGGRQETQYF. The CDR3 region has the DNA TGTGCCTGGAGTGTAGGAGTAGCGGGAGGCCGCCAAGAGACCCAGTACTTC.

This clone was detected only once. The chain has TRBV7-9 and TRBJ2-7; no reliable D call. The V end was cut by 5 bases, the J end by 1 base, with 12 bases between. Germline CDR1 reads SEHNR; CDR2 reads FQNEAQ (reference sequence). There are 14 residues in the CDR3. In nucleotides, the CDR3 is TGTGCCAGCAGCCCCGGCGCAGGTTCCTACGAGCAGTACTTC. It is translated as CASSPGAGSYEQYF.

DNA of the CDR3: TGTGCCAGCTACCGAGGGGGCTTTGGCTATGGCTACACCTTC. This gives the protein CASYRGGFGYGYTF. The chain carries TRBV19 and TRBJ1-2, with 7 bases matching TRBD1. The length of the CDR3 is 14 residues. CDR1 and CDR2 (germline): LNHDA, SQIVND (reference sequence). V gave up 9 bases and J gave up 4 bases; unmatched junction bases: 11.

CDR3 sequence: CASTPGQGLGEQFF. In DNA, the CDR3 is TGTGCCAGCACCCCCGGACAGGGTCTCGGTGAGCAGTTCTTC. The V call is TRBV6-5, the J call TRBJ2-1; 8 bases map to TRBD1. The V gene end was trimmed by 7 bases and the J gene end by 9 bases; junction bases not matched to a gene: 11. The CDR3 spans 14 residues. Germline V gives CDR1 MNHEY, CDR2 SVGAGI.

Here the CDR3 DNA reads TGTGCCAGCAGCTTGTACAGGGGGCCCACCGGGGAGCTGTTTTTT. Translation gives CASSLYRGPTGELFF. V and J are TRBV5-6 and TRBJ2-2; the match to TRBD1 covers 9 bases. Looked up from germline, CDR1 is SGHDT and CDR2 is YYEEEE. V shed 1 base, J shed 4 bases, and the junction held 2 bases outside the gene matches. CDR3 size: 15 residues.

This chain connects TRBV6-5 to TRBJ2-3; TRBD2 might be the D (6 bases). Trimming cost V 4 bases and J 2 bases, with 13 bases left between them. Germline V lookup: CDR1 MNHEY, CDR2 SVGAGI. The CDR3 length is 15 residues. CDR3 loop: CASSSGTAFTDTQYF. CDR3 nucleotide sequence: TGTGCCAGCAGTTCCGGGACTGCCTTCACAGATACGCAGTATTTT.

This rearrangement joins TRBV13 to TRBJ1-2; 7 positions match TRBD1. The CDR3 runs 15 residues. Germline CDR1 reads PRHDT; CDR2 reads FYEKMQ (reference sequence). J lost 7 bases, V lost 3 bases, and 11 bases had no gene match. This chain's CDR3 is CASSLNRQGIGGYTF. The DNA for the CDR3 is TGTGCCAGCAGCTTGAATAGACAGGGAATTGGTGGCTACACCTTC.

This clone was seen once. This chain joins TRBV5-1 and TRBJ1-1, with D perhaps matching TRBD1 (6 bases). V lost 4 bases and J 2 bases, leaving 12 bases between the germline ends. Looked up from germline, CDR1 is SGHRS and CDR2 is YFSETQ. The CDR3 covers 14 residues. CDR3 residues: CASSRDTANTEAFF. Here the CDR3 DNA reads TGCGCCAGCAGCCGGGACACAGCAAACACTGAAGCTTTCTTT.

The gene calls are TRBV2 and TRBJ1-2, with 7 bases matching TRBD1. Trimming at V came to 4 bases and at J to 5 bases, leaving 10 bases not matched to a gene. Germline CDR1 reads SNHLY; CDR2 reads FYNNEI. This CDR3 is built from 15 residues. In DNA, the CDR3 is TGTGCCAGCAGTGCTCTCCGGGACAGTGGGTATGGCTACACCTTC. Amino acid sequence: CASSALRDSGYGYTF.

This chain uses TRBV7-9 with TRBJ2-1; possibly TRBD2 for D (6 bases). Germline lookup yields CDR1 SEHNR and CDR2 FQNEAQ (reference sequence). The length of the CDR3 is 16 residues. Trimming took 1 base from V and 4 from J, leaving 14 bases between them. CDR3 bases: TGTGCCAGCAGCTTAGGGGGGAGGAGGTTGTACAATGAGCAGTTCTTC. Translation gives CASSLGGRRLYNEQFF.

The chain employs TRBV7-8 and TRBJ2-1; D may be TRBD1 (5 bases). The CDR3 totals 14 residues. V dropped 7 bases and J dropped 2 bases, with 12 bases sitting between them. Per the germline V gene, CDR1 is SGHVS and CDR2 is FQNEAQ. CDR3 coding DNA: TGTGCCAGCAAGGAAAGGGGTACCTACAATGAGCAGTTCTTC. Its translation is CASKERGTYNEQFF. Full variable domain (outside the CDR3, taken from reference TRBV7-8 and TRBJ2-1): GAGVSQSPRYKVAKRGQDVALRCDPISGHVSLFWYQQALGQGPEFLTYFQNEAQLDKSGLPSDRFFAERPEGSVSTLKIQRTQQEDSAVYLCASKERGTYNEQFFGPGTRLTVL.

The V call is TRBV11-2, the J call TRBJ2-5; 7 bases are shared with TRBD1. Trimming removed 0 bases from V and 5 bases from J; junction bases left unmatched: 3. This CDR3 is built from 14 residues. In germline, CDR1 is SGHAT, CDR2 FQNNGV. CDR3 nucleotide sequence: TGTGCCAGCAGCTTAGAGGGGACAGTCGAGACCCAGTACTTC. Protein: CASSLEGTVETQYF. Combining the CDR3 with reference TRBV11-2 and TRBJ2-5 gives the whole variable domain EAGVAQSPRYKIIEKRQSVAFWCNPISGHATLYWYQQILGQGPKLLIQFQNNGVVDDSQLPKDRFSAERLKGVDSTLKIQPAKLEDSAVYLCASSLEGTVETQYFGPGTRLLVL.

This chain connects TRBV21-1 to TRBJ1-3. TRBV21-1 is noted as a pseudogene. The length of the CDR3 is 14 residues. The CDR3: CASGDYSPGNTIYF. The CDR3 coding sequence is TGTGCCAGCGGCGACTATTCTCCTGGAAACACCATATATTTT.

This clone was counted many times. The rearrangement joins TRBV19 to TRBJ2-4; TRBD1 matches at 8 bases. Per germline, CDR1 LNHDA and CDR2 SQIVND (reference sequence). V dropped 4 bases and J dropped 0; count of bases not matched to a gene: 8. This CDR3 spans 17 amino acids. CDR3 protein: CASSRRIRGLAKNIQYF. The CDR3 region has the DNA TGTGCCAGTAGTAGACGGATCAGGGGGCTAGCCAAAAACATTCAGTACTTC.

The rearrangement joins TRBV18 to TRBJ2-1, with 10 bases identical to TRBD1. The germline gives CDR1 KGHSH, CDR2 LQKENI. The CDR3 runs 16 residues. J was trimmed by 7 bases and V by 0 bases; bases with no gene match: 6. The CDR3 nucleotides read TGTGCCAGCTCACCACCGAAGACAGGGGGCGGGAATGAGCAGTTCTTC. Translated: CASSPPKTGGGNEQFF.

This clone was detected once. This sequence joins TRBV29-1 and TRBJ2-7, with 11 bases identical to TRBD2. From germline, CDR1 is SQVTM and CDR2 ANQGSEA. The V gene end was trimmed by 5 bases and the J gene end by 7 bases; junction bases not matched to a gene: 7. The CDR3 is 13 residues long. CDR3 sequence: CSVLAGGPGEQYF. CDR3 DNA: TGCAGCGTTCTAGCGGGGGGCCCGGGTGAGCAGTACTTC.

The CDR3 bases are TGTGCCAGCAGCCGATCGGGACTAGCGGGGGCCAACACCGGGGAGCTGTTTTTT. This encodes CASSRSGLAGANTGELFF. The chain joins TRBV11-3 to TRBJ2-2; 14 bases are a match to TRBD2. CDR1 is SGHNT, CDR2 YENEEA, per germline. Trimming took 5 bases from V and 2 from J; bases not matched to a gene: 7. CDR3 size: 18 residues.

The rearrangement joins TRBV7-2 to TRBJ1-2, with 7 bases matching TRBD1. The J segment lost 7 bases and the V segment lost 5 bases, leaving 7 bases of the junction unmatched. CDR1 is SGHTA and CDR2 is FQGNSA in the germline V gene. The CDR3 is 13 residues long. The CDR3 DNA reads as TGTGCCAGCAGCCCCGACAGGGTTGGTGGCTACACCTTC. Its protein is CASSPDRVGGYTF. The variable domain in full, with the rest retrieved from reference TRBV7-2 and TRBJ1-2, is GAGVSQSPSNKVTEKGKDVELRCDPISGHTALYWYRQSLGQGLEFLIYFQGNSAPDKSGLPSDRFSAERTGGSVSTLTIQRTQQEDSAVYLCASSPDRVGGYTFGSGTRLTVV.

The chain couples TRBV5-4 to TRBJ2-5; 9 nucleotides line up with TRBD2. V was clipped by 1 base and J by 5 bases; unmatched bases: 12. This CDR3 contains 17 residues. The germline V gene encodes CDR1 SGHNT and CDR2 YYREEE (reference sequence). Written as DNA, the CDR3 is TGTGCCAGCAGCTTGTCTGTCAGGCGGGAGGGCTTCGAGACCCAGTACTTC. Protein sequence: CASSLSVRREGFETQYF. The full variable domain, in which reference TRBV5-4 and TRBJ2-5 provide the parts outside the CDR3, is ETGVTQSPTHLIKTRGQQVTLRCSSQSGHNTVSWYQQALGQGPQFIFQYYREEENGRGNFPPRFSGLQFPNYSSELNVNALELDDSALYLCASSLSVRREGFETQYFGPGTRLLVL.

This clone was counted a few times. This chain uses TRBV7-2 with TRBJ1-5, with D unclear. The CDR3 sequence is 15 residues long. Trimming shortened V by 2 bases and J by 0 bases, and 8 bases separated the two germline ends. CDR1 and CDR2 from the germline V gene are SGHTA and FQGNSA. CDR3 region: CASSLSRGSNQPQHF. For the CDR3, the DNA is TGTGCCAGCAGCTTATCAAGAGGTAGCAATCAGCCCCAGCATTTT.

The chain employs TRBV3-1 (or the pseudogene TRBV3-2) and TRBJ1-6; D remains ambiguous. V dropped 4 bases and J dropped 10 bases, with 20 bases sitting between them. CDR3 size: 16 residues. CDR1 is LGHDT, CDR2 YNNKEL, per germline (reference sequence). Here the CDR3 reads CASSPFLIEGGSPLHF. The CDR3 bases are TGTGCCAGCAGCCCCTTCTTAATAGAGGGAGGCTCACCCCTCCACTTT.